Here is one T cell receptor beta chain with its context. These data originate in a study of blood T cell repertoires in COVID-19. As for the study in general: Collection of acute and convalescent COVID-19 samples took place in the United States, Italy and Spain. PBMCs, B-cell-depleted T cells, or T cells were the source of the cDNA or gDNA that made up the material.

Under the authors' procedure: Nucleated cell number was recorded as an estimate derived from reference gene primer amplification. Sequenced by immunoSEQ multiplex PCR; TCRdb stores in-frame clones only, minus some. Clone size and the V and J calls come from that table; the DNA yielded D and trimming. The repertoire consists of 150,000 or so clones, with less than 90% occurring once and the leading ten covering less than 1.5%. Germline V gene sequence: CDR1 KGHSH, CDR2 LQKENI. J lost 4 bases, V lost 2 bases, and 4 bases had no gene match. The CDR3 sequence is 15 residues long. The clonotype was recovered from a human donor with acute COVID-19. The donor label of this sample is uncertain. The chain has TRBV18 and TRBJ2-1, with 8 bases that match TRBD1. Sequencing was carried out using PBMCs or T cells enriched from blood (not recorded which). The CDR3 protein is CASSPAGGAYNEQFF. CDR3 DNA sequence: TGTGCCAGCTCACCAGCAGGGGGCGCGTACAATGAGCAGTTCTTC.